This T cell receptor (beta chain) was retrieved from a study of blood T cells in healthy people across ages (dated by TCRdb to between 2015 and 2017). Background for the entire study: In model experiments, roughly one uniquely barcoded TCR beta cDNA molecule per two T cells was captured by template switching. The donors were divided into four age groups: young (average roughly 15 years), middle-aged (approximately 39), aged (roughly 60) and long-lived (about 80). Two additional independent replicas of 1 million unique cDNA reads from the same blood draw were analyzed for two donors (one aged 18 to 29 and one aged 80 or older). Donors of different ages were randomly distributed across sequencing lanes to avoid experimental bias. The study measured age-related changes in TCR beta repertoire diversity using deep sequencing normalized with unique cDNA molecular identifiers. The study at large found these results: The CMV infection status of donors was not known, potentially confounding age-related changes in expanded clonotypes. Estimates of total diversity based on one million sequenced T cells were considered lower bounds and underestimates. Because profiling used bulk unsorted PBMCs, naive and antigen-experienced compartments could not be compared conclusively. There was a strong correlation between observed TCR beta diversity and the percentage of naive T cells measured by flow cytometry. Compared with the aged group, the long-lived group had more naive CD4+ T cells, fewer expanded clones and increased TCR diversity, suggesting age selection. As age increased, observed TCR beta diversity per million T cells dropped in a roughly linear way, and a significant reduction was already evident by age about 40.

Points on this clonotype: Its antigen is not yet known. The sample holds no much larger clone one base away, and base qualities are not on file.

Systemically healthy Caucasian individuals from Russia, 39 in total and aged roughly 6 to 100 years, were included as donors. Ten milliliters of peripheral blood were drawn from each donor into EDTA-treated Vacutainer tubes. Ficoll-Paque density-gradient centrifugation was used to isolate PBMCs, with at least 6.5 million per sample. Total RNA, at least 6 micrograms per sample, was extracted from PBMCs with Trizol reagent. For every donor, flow cytometry on a PBMC aliquot measured the percentage of naive CD45RAhigh/CD27high T cells. Library preparation employed 5' RACE. Instrument used: Illumina HiSeq 2500. The second PCR ran for about 6 to 12 cycles and used a J-beta primer mix along with a sample-barcoded 5' primer. A unique molecular identifier was introduced onto each TCR beta cDNA molecule by a template-switch 5' adaptor carrying 12 random nucleotides. Each sample yielded at least 3 million CDR3-containing paired-end reads. First-strand cDNA synthesis was performed from all RNA using the Mint cDNA synthesis kit, with priming by a TRBC-specific oligonucleotide. After uracil-DNA glycosylase treatment, a first 18-cycle PCR used universal primers M1SS and BC2_uni_R on all cDNA. On the authors' methods: Normalization of each sample was performed by random selection of 1 million high-quality reads, each carrying a distinct molecular identifier. Reads with shared molecular identifiers were discarded instead of being binned into consensus sequences. MiTCR, set to a Q25 quality threshold and the strictest error-elimination algorithm, was used for CDR3 identification, clonotype clustering and error correction. A nonparametric unseen species model with Euler transformation was used to estimate lower-bound total TCR beta diversity. TCRdb cleaned the public reads at Q25 with fastp, built clones with MiXCR and kept in-frame beta chains. Every distinct CDR3 protein forms one entry, paired with its most common genes and DNA. The V and J calls were not made by the authors but by TCRdb's processing. Within this sample are hundreds of thousands of distinct CDR3 sequences, with just over 55% of them counted one time only. Clones ranked in the top ten supply around a quarter of the sample.

Sequences were obtained from blood. The receptor was isolated from a man aged 35 to 55 in good health.

The CDR3 corresponds to CASSPKGKVKAGSSYNEQYF. At the DNA level, the sequence is TGTGCCAGCTCACCAAAGGGAAAGGTGAAGGCGGGAAGCTCCTACAATGAGCAGTACTTC. The receptor chain draws on TRBV18 and TRBJ2-1, and the D gene may be TRBD2, 6 bases matching. The end of the DNA is better explained by TRBJ2-7, so the J call may be wrong. The CDR3 numbers 20 residues from cysteine through phenylalanine. Solely the CDR3 DNA is kept, with 60 bases framed from the first base. Reading the germline V gene gives CDR1 KGHSH and CDR2 LQKENI.